This T cell receptor beta chain was profiled in a study of blood T cell repertoires in COVID-19. Background on the study: The origin of the acute and convalescent COVID-19 samples was the United States, Italy and Spain. The cDNA or gDNA used as material had been derived from T cells, B-cell-depleted T cells, or PBMCs.

The length of the CDR3 is 14 residues. Losses at the gene ends were 8 bases for V and 7 bases for J; bases not matched to a gene: 9. Germline CDR1 and CDR2: SEHNR and FQNEAQ (reference sequence). Profiled with immunoSEQ multiplex PCR; TCRdb holds only in-frame clones, not every one. The sample lists 50,000 to 65,000 clones, about 83% seen once, with roughly 4.3% in the top ten. The chain recombines TRBV7-9 with TRBJ2-1, with 9 nucleotides matching TRBD2. The sequencing sample was made of peripheral blood. The TCR sequence derives from a man between 35 and 55 years old with active COVID-19. The DNA for the CDR3 is TGTGCCAGCTCGCGGGAGGGCCATCGGAATGAGCAGTTCTTC. Residues: CASSREGHRNEQFF.